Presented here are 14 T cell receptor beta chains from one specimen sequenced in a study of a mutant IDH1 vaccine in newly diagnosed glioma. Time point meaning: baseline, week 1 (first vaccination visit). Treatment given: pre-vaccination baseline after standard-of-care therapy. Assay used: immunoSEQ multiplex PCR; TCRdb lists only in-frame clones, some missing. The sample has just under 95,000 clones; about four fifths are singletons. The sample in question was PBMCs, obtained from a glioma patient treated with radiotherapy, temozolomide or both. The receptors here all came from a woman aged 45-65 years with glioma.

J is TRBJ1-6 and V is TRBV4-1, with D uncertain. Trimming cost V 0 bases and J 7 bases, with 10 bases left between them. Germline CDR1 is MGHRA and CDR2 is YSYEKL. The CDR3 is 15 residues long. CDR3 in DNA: TGCGCCAGCAGCCAAGAACGGGAAAGAAATTCACCCCTCCACTTT. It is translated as CASSQERERNSPLHF.

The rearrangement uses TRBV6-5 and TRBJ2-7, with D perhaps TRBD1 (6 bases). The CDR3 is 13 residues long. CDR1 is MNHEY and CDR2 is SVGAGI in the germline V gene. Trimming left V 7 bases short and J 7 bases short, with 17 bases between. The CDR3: CASKLGQSGEQYF. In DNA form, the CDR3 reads TGTGCCAGCAAACTAGGACAGTCCGGAGAGCAGTACTTC.

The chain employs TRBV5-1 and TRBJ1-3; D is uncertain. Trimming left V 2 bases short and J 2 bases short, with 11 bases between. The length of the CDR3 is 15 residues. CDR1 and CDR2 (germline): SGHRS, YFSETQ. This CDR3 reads CASSFDRPTGNTIYF. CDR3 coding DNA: TGCGCCAGCAGCTTTGACCGGCCCACTGGAAACACCATATATTTT.

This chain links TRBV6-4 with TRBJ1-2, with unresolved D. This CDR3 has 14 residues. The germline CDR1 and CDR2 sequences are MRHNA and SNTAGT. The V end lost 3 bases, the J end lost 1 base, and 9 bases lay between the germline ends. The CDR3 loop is CASSERGSNYGYTF. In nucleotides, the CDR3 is TGTGCCAGCAGTGAGCGAGGGAGTAACTATGGCTACACCTTC.

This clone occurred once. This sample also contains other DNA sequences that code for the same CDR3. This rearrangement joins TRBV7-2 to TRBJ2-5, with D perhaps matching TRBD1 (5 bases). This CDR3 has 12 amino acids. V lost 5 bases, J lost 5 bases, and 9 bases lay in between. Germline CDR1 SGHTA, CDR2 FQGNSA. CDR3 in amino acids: CASSPRGETQYF. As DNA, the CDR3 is TGTGCCAGCAGCCCTAGGGGTGAGACCCAGTACTTC. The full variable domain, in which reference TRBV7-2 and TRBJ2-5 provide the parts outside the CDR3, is GAGVSQSPSNKVTEKGKDVELRCDPISGHTALYWYRQSLGQGLEFLIYFQGNSAPDKSGLPSDRFSAERTGGSVSTLTIQRTQQEDSAVYLCASSPRGETQYFGPGTRLLVL.

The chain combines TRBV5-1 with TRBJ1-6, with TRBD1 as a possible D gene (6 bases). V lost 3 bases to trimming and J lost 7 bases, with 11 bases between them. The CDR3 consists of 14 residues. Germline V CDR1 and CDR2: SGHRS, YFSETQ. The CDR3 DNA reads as TGCGCCAGCAGCTGGGACGGACAGAATTCACCCCTCCACTTT. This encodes CASSWDGQNSPLHF.

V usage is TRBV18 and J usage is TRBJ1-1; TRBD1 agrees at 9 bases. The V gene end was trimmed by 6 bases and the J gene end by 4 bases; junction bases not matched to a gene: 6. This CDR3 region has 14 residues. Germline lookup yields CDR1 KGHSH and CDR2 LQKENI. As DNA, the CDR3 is TGTGCCAGCTCTTCGGACAGGGGTCGCACTGAAGCTTTCTTT. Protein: CASSSDRGRTEAFF. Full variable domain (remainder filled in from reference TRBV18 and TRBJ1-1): NAGVMQNPRHLVRRRGQEARLRCSPMKGHSHVYWYRQLPEEGLKFMVYLQKENIIDESGMPKERFSAEFPKEGPSILRIQQVVRGDSAAYFCASSSDRGRTEAFFGQGTRLTVV.

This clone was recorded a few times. CDR3 DNA: TGTGCCAGCAGTGCCTCCGACAGGGAGAGTAATTCACCCCTCCACTTT. It translates to CASSASDRESNSPLHF. The chain couples TRBV21-1 to TRBJ1-6; the table's D call, TRBD1, was not checked against the DNA. TRBV21-1 is assigned pseudogene status. The CDR3 loop spans 16 amino acids.

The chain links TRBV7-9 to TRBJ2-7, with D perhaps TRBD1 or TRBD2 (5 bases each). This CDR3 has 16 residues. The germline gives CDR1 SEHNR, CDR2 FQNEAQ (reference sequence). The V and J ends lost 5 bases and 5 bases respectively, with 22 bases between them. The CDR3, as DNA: TGTGCCAGCAGCCGCCCTTCCCGGGACGCGGGCCACGAGCAGTACTTC. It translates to CASSRPSRDAGHEQYF.

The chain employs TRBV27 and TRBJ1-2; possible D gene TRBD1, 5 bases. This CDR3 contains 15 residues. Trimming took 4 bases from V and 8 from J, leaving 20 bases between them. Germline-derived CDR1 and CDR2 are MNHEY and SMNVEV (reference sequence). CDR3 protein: CASSSGSSGASGYTF. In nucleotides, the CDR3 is TGTGCCAGCAGTTCCGGATCGTCTGGGGCGTCCGGCTACACCTTC.

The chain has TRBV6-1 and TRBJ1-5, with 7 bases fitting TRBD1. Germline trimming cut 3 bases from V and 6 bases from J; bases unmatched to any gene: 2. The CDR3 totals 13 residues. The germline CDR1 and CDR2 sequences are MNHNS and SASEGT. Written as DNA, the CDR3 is TGTGCCAGCAGTGAGAAGGGGGCTCAGCCCCAGCATTTT. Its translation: CASSEKGAQPQHF.

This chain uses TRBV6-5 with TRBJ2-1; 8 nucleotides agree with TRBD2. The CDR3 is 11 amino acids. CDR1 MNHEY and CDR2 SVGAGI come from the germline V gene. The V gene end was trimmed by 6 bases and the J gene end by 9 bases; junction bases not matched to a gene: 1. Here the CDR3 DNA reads TGTGCCAGCAGAACTAGCGGTGAGCAGTTCTTC. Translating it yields CASRTSGEQFF.

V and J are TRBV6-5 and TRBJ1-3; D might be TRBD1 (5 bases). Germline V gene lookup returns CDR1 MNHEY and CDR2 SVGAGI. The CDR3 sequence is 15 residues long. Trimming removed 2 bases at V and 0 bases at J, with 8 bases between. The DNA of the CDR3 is TGTGCCAGCAGTTACGACAGTGGCTCTGGAAACACCATATATTTT. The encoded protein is CASSYDSGSGNTIYF.

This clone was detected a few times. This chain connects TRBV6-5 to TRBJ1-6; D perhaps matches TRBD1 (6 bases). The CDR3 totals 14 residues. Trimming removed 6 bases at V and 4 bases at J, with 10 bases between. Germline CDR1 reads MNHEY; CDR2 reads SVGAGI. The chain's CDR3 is CASRSGQYNSPLHF. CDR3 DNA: TGTGCCAGCAGATCTGGACAGTATAATTCACCCCTCCACTTT.